This T cell receptor beta chain was sequenced for a study of response to subunit inactivated influenza vaccine. This CDR3 region has 12 residues. The germline V and J ends were trimmed by 10 bases and 2 bases, with 12 bases remaining between them. Germline V lookup: CDR1 SEHNR, CDR2 FQNEAQ (reference sequence). This clonotype was counted only a few times. TCRdb fed the RT-PCR reads into MiXCR, producing one record per CDR3 protein. The sample carries some 850,000 distinct CDR3 sequences, less than 20% recorded once. The sample here was PBMCs from blood, taken more than 4 days after vaccination. This sequence originates from a man aged 50-60 years who received an inactivated influenza vaccine. V usage is TRBV7-9 and J usage is TRBJ2-7; either TRBD1 or TRBD2 may supply D (5 bases each). In nucleotides, the CDR3 is TGTGCCACCCAATGGGGGACCTACGAGCAGTACTTC. Translating gives CATQWGTYEQYF.